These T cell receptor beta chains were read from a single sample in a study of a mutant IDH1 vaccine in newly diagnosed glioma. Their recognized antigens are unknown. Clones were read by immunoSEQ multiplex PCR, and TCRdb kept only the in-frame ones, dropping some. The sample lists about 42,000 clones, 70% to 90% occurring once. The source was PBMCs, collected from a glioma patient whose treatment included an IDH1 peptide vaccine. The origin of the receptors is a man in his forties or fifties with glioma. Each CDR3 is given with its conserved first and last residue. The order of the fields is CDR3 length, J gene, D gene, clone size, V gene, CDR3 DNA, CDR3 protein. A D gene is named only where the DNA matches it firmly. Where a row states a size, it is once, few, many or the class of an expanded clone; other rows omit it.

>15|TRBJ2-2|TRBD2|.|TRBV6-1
TGTGCCAGCAGGGGACTAGCGGGAGGGTTCGGGGAGCTGTTTTTT
CASRGLAGGFGELFF
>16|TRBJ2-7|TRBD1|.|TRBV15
TGTGCCACCAGCAGAGATACGGGACAGGATTTCTACGAGCAGTACTTC
CATSRDTGQDFYEQYF
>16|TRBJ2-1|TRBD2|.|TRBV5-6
TGTGCCAGCAGCCTGGGACTAGCGGGAGTGTCCAATGAGCAGTTCTTC
CASSLGLAGVSNEQFF
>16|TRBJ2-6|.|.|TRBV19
TGTGCCAGTAGTATAGATCGGGTTCCTGGGGCCAACGTCCTGACTTTC
CASSIDRVPGANVLTF
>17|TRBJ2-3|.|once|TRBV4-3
TGCGCCAGCAGCCAAGATAGGCGGACTACATTCACAGATACGCAGTATTTT
CASSQDRRTTFTDTQYF
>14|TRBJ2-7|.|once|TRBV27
TGTGCCAGCAGTTTAAAGGGCAGCTCCTACGAGCAGTACTTC
CASSLKGSSYEQYF
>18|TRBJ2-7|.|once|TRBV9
TGTGCCAGCAGCCCACTAGAGGAACTCATTCCTCGCTACTACGAGCAGTACTTC
CASSPLEELIPRYYEQYF
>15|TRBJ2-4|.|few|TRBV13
TGTGCCAGCAGCCTCCGGTTGGGGCAGAGAAACATTCAGTACTTC
CASSLRLGQRNIQYF
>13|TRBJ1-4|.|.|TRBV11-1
TGTGCCAGCAGCCAAGCGGACAGTACGAAACTGTTTTTT
CASSQADSTKLFF
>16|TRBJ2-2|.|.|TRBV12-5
TGTGCTAGTGGTTTGGTAATAGGGTCGGGCACCGGGGAGCTGTTTTTT
CASGLVIGSGTGELFF
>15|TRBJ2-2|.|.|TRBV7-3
TGTGCCAGCAGCTCCCAGGGGCAGGGGCCCGGGGAGCTGTTTTTT
CASSSQGQGPGELFF
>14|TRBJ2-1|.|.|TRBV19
TGTGCCAGTAGGGATTCTGGGGGGAGGAATGAGCAGTTCTTC
CASRDSGGRNEQFF
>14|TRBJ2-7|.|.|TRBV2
TGTGCCAGCAGTGACGCGAGATTCTCCTACGAGCAGTACTTC
CASSDARFSYEQYF
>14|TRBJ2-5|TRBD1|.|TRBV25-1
TGTGCCAGCAGTGAGTACAGGGGAATAGAGACCCAGTACTTC
CASSEYRGIETQYF
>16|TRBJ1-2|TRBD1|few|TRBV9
TGTGCCAGCAGCGCAAGAGGGGGGGGACAGGGGGTTGGCTACACCTTC
CASSARGGGQGVGYTF
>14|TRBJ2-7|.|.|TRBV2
TGTGCCGGGGCGGCGGGGCGCAGCTCCTACGAGCAGTACTTC
CAGAAGRSSYEQYF
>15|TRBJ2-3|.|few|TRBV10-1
TGCGCCAGCAGTGAGTCGCGGATAGCGGCAGATACGCAGTATTTT
CASSESRIAADTQYF
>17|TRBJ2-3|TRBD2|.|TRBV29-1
TGCAGCGTTGATATACCCTTCGGCGGGAGAGGGGTAGATACGCAGTATTTT
CSVDIPFGGRGVDTQYF
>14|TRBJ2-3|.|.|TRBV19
TGTGCCAGTAGTATTCAGGCTAGCACAGATACGCAGTATTTT
CASSIQASTDTQYF
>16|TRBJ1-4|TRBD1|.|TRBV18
TGTGCCAGCTCACCAGGGACAGGGAGATTTAATGAAAAACTGTTTTTT
CASSPGTGRFNEKLFF
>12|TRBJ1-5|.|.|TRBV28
TGTGCCAGCAGTTTCCCCTTTGAGCCCCAGCATTTT
CASSFPFEPQHF
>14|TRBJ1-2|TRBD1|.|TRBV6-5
TGTGCCAGTGCCCCGGACAGGGGGGTTTTTGGCTACACCTTC
CASAPDRGVFGYTF
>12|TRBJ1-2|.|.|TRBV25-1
TGTGCCAGCAGTGAATATACAGTAGGGTACACCTTC
CASSEYTVGYTF
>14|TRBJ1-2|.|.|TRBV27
TGTGCCAGCAGTTTAAATCCCAGGGAGTATGGCTACACCTTC
CASSLNPREYGYTF
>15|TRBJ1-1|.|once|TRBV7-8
TGTGCCAGCAGCCCCGTCCCGGGACAGAACACTGAAGCTTTCTTT
CASSPVPGQNTEAFF
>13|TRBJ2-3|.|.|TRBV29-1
TGCAGCGTCAGGGCGACCGGAACTACAAGCATGTATTTT
CSVRATGTTSMYF
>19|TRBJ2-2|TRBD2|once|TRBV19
TGTGCCAGTAGTATTTTGTCGGCTAGCGGGAGTCAGATCGCCGGGGAGCTGTTTTTT
CASSILSASGSQIAGELFF
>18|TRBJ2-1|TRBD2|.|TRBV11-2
TGTGCCAGCAGCCCGCGTCCCGGGACTAGCGGGAGAAGCAATGAGCAGTTCTTC
CASSPRPGTSGRSNEQFF
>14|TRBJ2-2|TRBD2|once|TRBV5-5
TGTGCCAGCAGCTTGGCGGGAGGGCCCCGGGAGCTGTTTTTT
CASSLAGGPRELFF
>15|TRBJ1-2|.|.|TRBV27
TGTGCCAGCAGTTTCATTGGCCAGGAGCTGTATGGCTACACCTTC
CASSFIGQELYGYTF
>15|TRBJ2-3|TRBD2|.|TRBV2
TGTGCCAGCAGATATCCTAGCGGAAGCACAGATACGCAGTATTTT
CASRYPSGSTDTQYF
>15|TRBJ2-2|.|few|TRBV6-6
TGTGCCAGCAACCCGAGGGCCGCTAACACCGGGGAGCTGTTTTTT
CASNPRAANTGELFF
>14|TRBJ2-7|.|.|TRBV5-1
TGCGCCAGCAGCTTGGTACTGTCCTCCTACGAGCAGTACTTC
CASSLVLSSYEQYF
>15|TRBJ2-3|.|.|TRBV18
TGTGCCAGCTCACCACCACAGGGCAGCACAGATACGCAGTATTTT
CASSPPQGSTDTQYF